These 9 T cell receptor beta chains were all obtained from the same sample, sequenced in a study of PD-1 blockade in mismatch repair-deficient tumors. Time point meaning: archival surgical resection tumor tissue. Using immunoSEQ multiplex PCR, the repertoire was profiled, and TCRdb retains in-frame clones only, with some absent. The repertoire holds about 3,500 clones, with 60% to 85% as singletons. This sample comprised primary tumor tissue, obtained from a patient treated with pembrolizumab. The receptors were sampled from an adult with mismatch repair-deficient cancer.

CDR3 in amino acids: CASSHNAGSVGWNIQYF. In DNA, the CDR3 is TGTGCCAGTAGCCACAATGCCGGGTCGGTGGGTTGGAACATTCAGTACTTC. V gene TRBV19 combines with J gene TRBJ2-4; D gene uncertain. Germline loops: CDR1 LNHDA, CDR2 SQIVND (reference sequence). The CDR3 sequence is 17 residues long. V was trimmed by 6 bases and J by 7 bases, leaving 25 bases between them.

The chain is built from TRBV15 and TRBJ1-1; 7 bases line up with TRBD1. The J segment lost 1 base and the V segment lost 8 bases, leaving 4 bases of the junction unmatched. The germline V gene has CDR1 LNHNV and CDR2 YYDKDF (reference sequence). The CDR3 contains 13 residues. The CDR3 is CATGQDPNTEAFF. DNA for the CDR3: TGTGCCACCGGACAGGATCCGAACACTGAAGCTTTCTTT.

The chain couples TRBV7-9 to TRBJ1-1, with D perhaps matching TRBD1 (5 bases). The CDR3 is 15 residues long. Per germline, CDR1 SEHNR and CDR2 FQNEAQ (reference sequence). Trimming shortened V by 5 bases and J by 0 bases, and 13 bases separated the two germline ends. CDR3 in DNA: TGTGCCAGCAGCCCGAGACAGAACATGAACACTGAAGCTTTCTTT. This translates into CASSPRQNMNTEAFF.

The CDR3 spells CASSRGQMNTEAFF. The CDR3, as DNA: TGTGCCAGCAGCAGGGGACAGATGAACACTGAAGCTTTCTTT. The chain uses TRBV7-9 and TRBJ1-1, with TRBD1 identical over 7 bases. This CDR3 is 14 amino acids long. Germline trimming cut 5 bases from V and 0 bases from J; bases unmatched to any gene: 3. Looked up from germline, CDR1 is SEHNR and CDR2 is FQNEAQ (reference sequence).

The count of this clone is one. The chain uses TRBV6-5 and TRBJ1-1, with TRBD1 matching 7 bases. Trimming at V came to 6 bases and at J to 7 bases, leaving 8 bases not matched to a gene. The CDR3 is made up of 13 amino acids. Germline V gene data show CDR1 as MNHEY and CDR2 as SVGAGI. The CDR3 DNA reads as TGTGCCAGCAGACACCGGGACAGCTATGAAGCTTTCTTT. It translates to CASRHRDSYEAFF.

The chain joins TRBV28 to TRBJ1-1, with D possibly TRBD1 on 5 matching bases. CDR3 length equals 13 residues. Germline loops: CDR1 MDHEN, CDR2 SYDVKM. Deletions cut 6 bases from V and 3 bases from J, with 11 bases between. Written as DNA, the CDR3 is TGTGCCAGCAGCCGGGGACTGGACACTGAAGCTTTCTTT. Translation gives CASSRGLDTEAFF.

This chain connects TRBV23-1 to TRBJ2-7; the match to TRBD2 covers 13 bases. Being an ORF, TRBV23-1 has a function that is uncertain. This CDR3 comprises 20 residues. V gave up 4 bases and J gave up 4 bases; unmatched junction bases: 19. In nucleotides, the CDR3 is TGCGCCAGCAGTCCGACGACTTGGGGTTTGACTAGCGGGAGGACTTACGAGCAGTACTTC. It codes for CASSPTTWGLTSGRTYEQYF.

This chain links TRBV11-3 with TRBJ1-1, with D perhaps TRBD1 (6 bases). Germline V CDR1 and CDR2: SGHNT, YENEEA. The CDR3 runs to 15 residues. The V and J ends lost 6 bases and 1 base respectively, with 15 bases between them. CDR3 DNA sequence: TGTGCCAGCAGTCGAGGGGGGGTTGAGAACACTGAAGCTTTCTTT. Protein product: CASSRGGVENTEAFF. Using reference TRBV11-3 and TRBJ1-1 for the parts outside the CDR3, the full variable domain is EAGVVQSPRYKIIEKKQPVAFWCNPISGHNTLYWYLQNLGQGPELLIRYENEEAVDDSQLPKDRFSAERLKGVDSTLKIQPAELGDSAVYLCASSRGGVENTEAFFGQGTRLTVV.

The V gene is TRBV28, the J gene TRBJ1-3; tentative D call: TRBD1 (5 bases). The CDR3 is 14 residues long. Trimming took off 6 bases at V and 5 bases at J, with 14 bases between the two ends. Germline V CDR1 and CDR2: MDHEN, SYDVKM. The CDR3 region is CASSPGHVRNTIYF. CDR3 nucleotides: TGTGCCAGCAGCCCCGGACACGTCAGAAACACCATATATTTT.